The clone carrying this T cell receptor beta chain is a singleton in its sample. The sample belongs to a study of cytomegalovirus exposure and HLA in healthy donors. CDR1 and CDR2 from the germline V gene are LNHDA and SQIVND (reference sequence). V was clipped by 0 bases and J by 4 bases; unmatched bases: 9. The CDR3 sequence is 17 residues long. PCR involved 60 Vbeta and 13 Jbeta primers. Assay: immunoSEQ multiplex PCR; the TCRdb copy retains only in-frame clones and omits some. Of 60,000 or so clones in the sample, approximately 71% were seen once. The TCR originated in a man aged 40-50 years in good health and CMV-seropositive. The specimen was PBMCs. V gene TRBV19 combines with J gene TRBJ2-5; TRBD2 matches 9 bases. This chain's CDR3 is CASSIEASGALLETQYF. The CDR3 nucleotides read TGTGCCAGTAGTATAGAGGCTAGCGGGGCCCTCTTAGAGACCCAGTACTTC.